This T cell receptor (beta chain) comes out of a study of T cell repertoires in cytomegalovirus infection. Across the whole study: Based on public TCR beta signatures, there were indications of CMV infection and of a matching HLA type.

Of note for this clonotype: What it binds is not known.

Whole-study findings and limits: Cumulative frequency of public TCR beta families picked out carriers of CMV plus the relevant HLA. Dominating the ex vivo response were TCR beta clonotypes that were CMV-specific and HLA-C-restricted.

CDR1 and CDR2 (germline): SGHVS, FQNEAQ. This CDR3 comprises 17 residues. The V end lost 2 bases, the J end lost 0 bases, and 14 bases lay between the germline ends. TCRdb used MiXCR to reprocess the reads, holding one entry per CDR3 protein. The sample has more than 150,000 distinct CDR3 sequences; roughly a quarter are singletons. The source material was PBMCs. The V gene is TRBV7-8, the J gene TRBJ1-3; D might be TRBD1 (5 bases). The origin of this receptor is a human donor in good health (CMV status not recorded). Some clones in this sample may be carry-over from other donors' samples. The CDR3 sequence is CASSLSAGSSSGNTIYF. The CDR3 DNA is TGTGCCAGCAGCTTATCGGCAGGGTCCAGCTCTGGAAACACCATATATTTT.